This T cell receptor (beta chain) originates from a study of cytomegalovirus exposure and HLA in healthy donors. This clone has just one count. Per the germline V gene, CDR1 is SQVTM and CDR2 is ANQGSEA. This CDR3 has 11 residues. V dropped 4 bases and J dropped 6 bases, with 9 bases sitting between them. 13 Jbeta primers and 60 Vbeta primers were used for the PCR. Libraries were prepared by immunoSEQ multiplex PCR; TCRdb keeps only in-frame clonotypes and omits some of them. The sample lists around 70,000 clones; less than 70% were seen once. The material sequenced was PBMCs. This receptor was identified in a man aged 25 to 45 in good health and CMV-seronegative. V usage is TRBV29-1 and J usage is TRBJ1-1; D is uncertain. In DNA form, the CDR3 reads TGCAGCGTTGTTCCTTTCTCTGAAGCTTTCTTT. Its protein is CSVVPFSEAFF.